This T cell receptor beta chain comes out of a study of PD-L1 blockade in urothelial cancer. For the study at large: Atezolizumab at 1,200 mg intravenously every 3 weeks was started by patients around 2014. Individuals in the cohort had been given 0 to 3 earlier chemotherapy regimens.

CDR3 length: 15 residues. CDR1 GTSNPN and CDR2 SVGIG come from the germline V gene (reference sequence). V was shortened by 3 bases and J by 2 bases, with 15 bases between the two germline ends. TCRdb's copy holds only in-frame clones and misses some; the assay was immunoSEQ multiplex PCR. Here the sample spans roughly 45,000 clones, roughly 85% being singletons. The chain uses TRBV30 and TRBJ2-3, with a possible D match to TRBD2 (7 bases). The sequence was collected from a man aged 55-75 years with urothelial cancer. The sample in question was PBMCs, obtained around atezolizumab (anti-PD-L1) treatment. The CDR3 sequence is CAWSDRGGATDTQYF. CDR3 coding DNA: TGTGCCTGGAGCGACAGAGGGGGGGCCACAGATACGCAGTATTTT.